The 27 T cell receptor beta chains given below trace back to one sample, sequenced in a study of T-cell reconstitution after alpha-beta-depleted transplantation in children (dated by TCRdb to about 2016). Receptor amplification or capture employed PCR. The sequencer was an Illumina HiSeq 2500. TCR library preparation used molecular barcoding, with unique molecular identifiers applied to normalize quantification of the TCRbeta repertoire. Using fastp trimming at Q25 and MiXCR clonotype assembly, TCRdb reanalyzed the public sequencing data and kept in-frame beta chains. Each CDR3 protein appears once, grouped with its most common genes and DNA. The sample table holds 800,000 to 1,000,000 distinct CDR3 sequences, of which roughly 29% were seen once. The biggest ten clones account for more than 25% of the sample. Sample treatment or condition, as interpreted from the label and publication: allogeneic hematopoietic cell transplantation with graft depleted of TCRalphabeta T cells and CD19 B cells.

This specimen consisted of PBMCs, mostly from graft donor cells, obtained 360 days after TCRalphabeta/CD19-depleted stem cell transplant. These TCRs come from a boy less than two years old who had a stem cell transplant for SCID, so the T cells may come from the graft donor.

This clonotype was detected a few times. The V and J genes are TRBV10-3 and TRBJ2-5; 16 bases are shared with TRBD2. Germline trimming cut 8 bases from V and 3 bases from J; bases unmatched to any gene: 0. Germline CDR1 is ENHRY and CDR2 is SYGVKD. CDR3 length: 14 amino acids. The CDR3 loop reads CAIGTSGGEETQYF. The CDR3 DNA reads as TGTGCCATCGGGACTAGCGGGGGGGAAGAGACCCAGTACTTC.

This clonotype was counted at least ten times. The chain carries TRBV29-1 and TRBJ2-3; D remains unclear. Germline V gives CDR1 SQVTM, CDR2 ANQGSEA. The V end was cut by 4 bases, the J end by 3 bases, with 2 bases between. The CDR3 consists of 10 residues. CDR3 amino acids: CSVGTDTQYF. The CDR3, as DNA: TGCAGCGTTGGGACAGATACGCAGTATTTT.

This clonotype was seen only a few times. This sequence joins TRBV7-2 and TRBJ2-1, with a weak D call TRBD2 (5 bases). Germline assignment: CDR1 SGHTA and CDR2 FQGNSA. This CDR3 spans 18 amino acids. V shed 0 bases and J shed 4 bases, with 19 bases lying between them. The CDR3 loop is CASSLATSGEALYNEQFF. The DNA of the CDR3 is TGTGCCAGCAGCTTAGCTACCAGCGGCGAAGCTCTTTACAATGAGCAGTTCTTC.

The chain has TRBV2 and TRBJ2-1; 8 bases agree with TRBD1. CDR3 length: 15 amino acids. V shed 5 bases, J shed 4 bases, and the junction held 7 bases outside the gene matches. Germline V gene data show CDR1 as SNHLY and CDR2 as FYNNEI. CDR3 sequence: CASSHSGTGYNEQFF. CDR3 DNA sequence: TGTGCCAGCAGTCATTCCGGGACAGGTTACAATGAGCAGTTCTTC.

The V and J genes are TRBV19 and TRBJ1-5, with D unresolved. The germline gives CDR1 LNHDA, CDR2 SQIVND (reference sequence). The germline V and J ends were trimmed by 4 bases and 3 bases, with 7 bases remaining between them. The CDR3 is 13 residues long. The CDR3 sequence: CASSRAVNQPQHF. The CDR3 bases are TGTGCCAGTAGTAGGGCAGTCAATCAGCCCCAGCATTTT.

The V gene is TRBV29-1, the J gene TRBJ1-1, with no clear D. The CDR3 runs 13 residues. Germline lookup yields CDR1 SQVTM and CDR2 ANQGSEA. Trimming removed 4 bases from V and 0 bases from J, with 9 bases in between. The CDR3 here is CSVVTPMNTEAFF. CDR3 bases: TGCAGCGTTGTAACCCCCATGAACACTGAAGCTTTCTTT.

This clonotype was observed a few times. The chain employs TRBV10-3 and TRBJ2-3; D is unresolved. CDR1 and CDR2 from the germline V gene are ENHRY and SYGVKD. V lost 3 bases, J lost 5 bases, and 6 bases lay in between. The CDR3 length is 12 residues. Here the CDR3 DNA reads TGTGCCATCAGTGATAAGGTAGATACGCAGTATTTT. It is translated as CAISDKVDTQYF.

This clonotype appeared once. The chain is built from TRBV3-1 and TRBJ2-2, with D maybe TRBD1 (6 bases). Germline values: CDR1 LGHDT, CDR2 YNNKEL (reference sequence). The CDR3 runs to 15 residues. V lost 1 base, J lost 6 bases, and 12 bases lay in between. CDR3 nucleotide sequence: TGTGCCAGCAGCCAAGGGCTTTGGACAGCCGGGGAGCTGTTTTTT. This codes for CASSQGLWTAGELFF.

Here the CDR3 reads CASSPGELANEQYF. In DNA form, the CDR3 reads TGTGCCAGCAGCCCAGGTGAGCTAGCGAACGAGCAGTACTTC. The chain joins TRBV9 to TRBJ2-7, with a weak D call TRBD2 (6 bases). The CDR3 loop spans 14 amino acids. Trimming cost V 4 bases and J 5 bases, with 16 bases left between them. Germline-derived CDR1 and CDR2 are SGDLS and YYNGEE.

The rearrangement links TRBV10-3 to TRBJ2-3; tentatively, D is TRBD2 (6 bases). V was pared by 5 bases and J by 6 bases, with 15 bases between. The CDR3 runs 14 residues. Germline CDR1 and CDR2: ENHRY and SYGVKD. CDR3 in amino acids: CAISQPGRTDTQYF. CDR3 DNA sequence: TGTGCCATCAGTCAGCCAGGGAGGACGGATACGCAGTATTTT.

This clonotype has a handful of counts. The CDR3 loop is CASSLVAGYTGELFF. The CDR3, as DNA: TGTGCCAGCAGCTTGGTAGCGGGGTACACCGGGGAGCTGTTTTTT. The V call is TRBV5-5, the J call TRBJ2-2, with TRBD2 matching 8 bases. The germline gives CDR1 SGHKS, CDR2 YYEKEE (reference sequence). V was pared by 0 bases and J by 3 bases, with 1 base of the junction left unmatched. The CDR3 extends over 15 amino acids. The entire variable domain, with the rest obtained from reference TRBV5-5 and TRBJ2-2, is as follows: DAGVTQSPTHLIKTRGQQVTLRCSPISGHKSVSWYQQVLGQGPQFIFQYYEKEERGRGNFPDRFSARQFPNYSSELNVNALLLGDSALYLCASSLVAGYTGELFFGEGSRLTVL.

The J gene is TRBJ2-2, the V gene TRBV20-1, with D possibly matching TRBD2 (5 bases). This CDR3 comprises 15 residues. Trimming left V 6 bases short and J 0 bases short, with 14 bases between. From germline, CDR1 is DFQATT and CDR2 SNEGSKA (reference sequence). The CDR3 DNA sequence: TGCAGTGCCAAAGGAGCGGTGACGAACACCGGGGAGCTGTTTTTT. This translates into CSAKGAVTNTGELFF.

The V and J genes are TRBV12-3 or TRBV12-4 and TRBJ2-3; the match to TRBD1 covers 7 bases. This CDR3 is built from 15 residues. V lost 3 bases, J lost 2 bases, and 5 bases stayed unmatched. The CDR3 is CASSFGTVDTDTQYF. In nucleotides, the CDR3 is TGTGCCAGCAGTTTCGGGACAGTTGACACAGATACGCAGTATTTT.

The genes are TRBV13 and TRBJ2-7; TRBD2 matches at 10 bases. The CDR3 sequence is 15 residues long. The V gene's germline CDR1 is PRHDT and CDR2 FYEKMQ (reference sequence). J lost 6 bases, V lost 2 bases, and 7 bases had no gene match. The CDR3 region is CASSLKPSGGSEQYF. In DNA form, the CDR3 reads TGTGCCAGCAGCTTAAAGCCTAGCGGGGGAAGCGAGCAGTACTTC.

Only a few counts were recorded for this clonotype. The V call is TRBV12-3 or TRBV12-4, the J call TRBJ1-5; D not certain. V was clipped by 3 bases and J by 4 bases, with 13 bases between them. This CDR3 is 15 amino acids long. CDR3 amino acids: CASSLAGPRNQPQHF. In DNA form, the CDR3 reads TGTGCCAGCAGTTTGGCAGGTCCGCGGAATCAGCCCCAGCATTTT.

CDR3 nucleotides: TGTGCCAGCAGCGGTAGCGGGGCAAGCTCCTACAATGAGCAGTTCTTC. Translated, it gives CASSGSGASSYNEQFF. The chain carries TRBV9 and TRBJ2-1, with 8 bases identical to TRBD2. Germline V gives CDR1 SGDLS, CDR2 YYNGEE. The CDR3 has 16 residues. The ends lost 3 bases at V and 0 bases at J; junction bases unmatched: 5. The full variable domain, its missing parts supplied by reference TRBV9 and TRBJ2-1, is DSGVTQTPKHLITATGQRVTLRCSPRSGDLSVYWYQQSLDQGLQFLIQYYNGEERAKGNILERFSAQQFPDLHSELNLSSLELGDSALYFCASSGSGASSYNEQFFGPGTRLTVL.

The chain uses TRBV9 and TRBJ2-1, with TRBD2 matching over 8 bases. The trim removed 0 bases at V and 4 bases at J, leaving 9 bases unmatched. Germline V gene lookup returns CDR1 SGDLS and CDR2 YYNGEE. The CDR3 has 17 amino acids. Here the CDR3 DNA reads TGTGCCAGCAGCGTAGCGACGGGGCGGGGGGTGTACAATGAGCAGTTCTTC. This translates into CASSVATGRGVYNEQFF.

This clonotype was observed a handful of times. The chain has TRBV19 and TRBJ2-2, with D perhaps TRBD1 (6 bases). V was shortened by 9 bases and J by 7 bases, with 15 bases between the two germline ends. The germline gives CDR1 LNHDA, CDR2 SQIVND (reference sequence). CDR3 length: 13 amino acids. CDR3 nucleotides: TGTGCCAGGCCCTACAGGGTGCACGGGGAGCTGTTTTTT. Amino acids: CARPYRVHGELFF. Full variable domain (outside the CDR3, taken from reference TRBV19 and TRBJ2-2): DGGITQSPKYLFRKEGQNVTLSCEQNLNHDAMYWYRQDPGQGLRLIYYSQIVNDFQKGDIAEGYSVSREKKESFPLTVTSAQKNPTAFYLCARPYRVHGELFFGEGSRLTVL.

V is TRBV3-1 and J is TRBJ2-5; 7 bases line up with TRBD1. The J segment lost 1 base and the V segment lost 5 bases, leaving 7 bases of the junction unmatched. Germline V gene sequence: CDR1 LGHDT, CDR2 YNNKEL (reference sequence). The CDR3 has 15 amino acids. CDR3 loop: CASSDNRQGQETQYF. CDR3 nucleotide sequence: TGTGCCAGCAGCGACAATCGACAGGGCCAAGAGACCCAGTACTTC.

The genes are TRBV28 and TRBJ2-7; perhaps TRBD2 as D (7 bases). Germline CDR1 is MDHEN and CDR2 is SYDVKM. The CDR3 extends over 15 amino acids. The V gene lost 2 bases and the J gene lost 4 bases, with 15 bases spanning the gap. Written as DNA, the CDR3 is TGTGCCAGCAGTTTACGGGGGGCCCTCTCTTACGAGCAGTACTTC. Protein product: CASSLRGALSYEQYF.

This clonotype has a single count. The CDR3 nucleotides are TGTGCCAGCAGCCGACCAGGGACTTCGGGTAATTCACCCCTCCACTTT. The encoded protein is CASSRPGTSGNSPLHF. V and J are TRBV12-3 or TRBV12-4 and TRBJ1-6; tentative D call: TRBD1 (5 bases). The V and J ends lost 6 bases and 6 bases respectively, with 18 bases between them. CDR3 length: 16 amino acids.

This clonotype was detected many times. This sequence joins TRBV5-8 and TRBJ1-5; 7 bases fit TRBD1. There are 13 residues in the CDR3. V was clipped by 4 bases and J by 6 bases; unmatched bases: 4. Germline loops: CDR1 SGHTS, CDR2 YDEGEE. CDR3 protein: CASSQTGSQPQHF. The CDR3 DNA sequence: TGTGCCAGCAGCCAGACAGGGAGTCAGCCCCAGCATTTT.

This clonotype has only a few counts. The chain employs TRBV7-3 and TRBJ2-5, with a weak D call TRBD1 (5 bases). Trimming cost V 1 base and J 1 base, with 7 bases left between them. CDR3 length: 14 amino acids. The germline gives CDR1 SGHTA, CDR2 FQGTGA. CDR3 nucleotide sequence: TGTGCCAGCAGCTTAAACAGGATCCAAGAGACCCAGTACTTC. It encodes CASSLNRIQETQYF.

CDR3 in DNA: TGTGCTAGTGCCATGGCCAGCGGGGTAGATACGCAGTATTTT. Protein sequence: CASAMASGVDTQYF. The genes are TRBV12-5 and TRBJ2-3, with TRBD2 matching 7 bases. J was trimmed by 5 bases and V by 7 bases; bases with no gene match: 9. CDR1 is LGHNT and CDR2 is FRNRAP in the germline V gene. The length of the CDR3 is 14 residues. Supplemented by reference TRBV12-5 and TRBJ2-3, the full variable domain reads DARVTQTPRHKVTEMGQEVTMRCQPILGHNTVFWYRQTMMQGLELLAYFRNRAPLDDSGMPKDRFSAEMPDATLATLKIQPSEPRDSAVYFCASAMASGVDTQYFGPGTRLTVL.

This clonotype showed up just a few times. The chain has TRBV20-1 and TRBJ2-1; 10 bases match TRBD1. J was trimmed by 6 bases and V by 0 bases; bases with no gene match: 8. The CDR3 is 16 residues long. Germline assignment: CDR1 DFQATT and CDR2 SNEGSKA (reference sequence). The CDR3 DNA sequence: TGCAGTGCTAGAGATCTCCGGGACAGGGGCCTCAATGAGCAGTTCTTC. This sequence encodes CSARDLRDRGLNEQFF.

The rearrangement uses TRBV5-5 and TRBJ1-2; D not certain. The length of the CDR3 is 13 residues. With 1 base removed from V and 6 bases from J, the gap between germline ends came to 10 bases. From germline, CDR1 is SGHKS and CDR2 YYEKEE (reference sequence). The CDR3 coding sequence is TGTGCCAGCAGCTTGATCACCAACAATGGCTACACCTTC. Its protein product is CASSLITNNGYTF. The whole variable domain, remainder taken from reference TRBV5-5 and TRBJ1-2, is DAGVTQSPTHLIKTRGQQVTLRCSPISGHKSVSWYQQVLGQGPQFIFQYYEKEERGRGNFPDRFSARQFPNYSSELNVNALLLGDSALYLCASSLITNNGYTFGSGTRLTVV.

On this clonotype: The CDR3 carries no conserved terminal phenylalanine or tryptophan, so it likely arises from a read error. The J gene is TRBJ1-1, the V gene TRBV20-1, with D uncertain. The CDR3 is made up of 15 amino acids. CDR1 DFQATT and CDR2 SNEGSKA come from the germline V gene (reference sequence). The ends were cut back, 4 bases at V and 4 bases at J, with 19 bases in the middle. CDR3 amino acids: CSAKDRTYLFTEAFY. In DNA form, the CDR3 reads TGCAGTGCTAAAGACCGCACCTATTTGTTCACTGAAGCTTTCTAT.